This TCR beta chain was captured in a study of identical twins. From germline, CDR1 is SGHDN and CDR2 FVKESK. Trimming removed 3 bases from V and 0 bases from J, with 9 bases in between. This CDR3 spans 16 amino acids. TCRdb redid the calling of the 5' RACE reads with MiXCR, one entry per CDR3 protein. The sample contains 1.5 million to 2 million distinct CDR3 sequences, less than 40% of which appear only once. Sequenced sample: cord blood. V and J are TRBV14 and TRBJ2-6; D uncertain. The receptor's source is a newborn girl in good health. CDR3 in amino acids: CASSHYYFSGANVLTF. As DNA, the CDR3 is TGTGCCAGCAGCCATTACTACTTCTCTGGGGCCAACGTCCTGACTTTC. The entire variable domain, with the rest obtained from reference TRBV14 and TRBJ2-6, is as follows: EAGVTQFPSHSVIEKGQTVTLRCDPISGHDNLYWYRRVMGKEIKFLLHFVKESKQDESGMPNNRFLAERTGGTYSTLKVQPAELEDSGVYFCASSHYYFSGANVLTFGAGSRLTVL.